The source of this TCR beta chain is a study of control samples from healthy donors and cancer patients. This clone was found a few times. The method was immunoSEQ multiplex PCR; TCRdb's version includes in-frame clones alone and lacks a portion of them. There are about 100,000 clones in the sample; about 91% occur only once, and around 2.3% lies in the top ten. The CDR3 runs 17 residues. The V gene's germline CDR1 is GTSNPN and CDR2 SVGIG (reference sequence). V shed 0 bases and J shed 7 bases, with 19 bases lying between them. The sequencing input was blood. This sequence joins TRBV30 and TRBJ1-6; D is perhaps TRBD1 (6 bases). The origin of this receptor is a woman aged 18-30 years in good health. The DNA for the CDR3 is TGTGCCTGGAGTGTGACATACAGGGAGAGGTTCAATTCACCCCTCCACTTT. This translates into CAWSVTYRERFNSPLHF.